Listed below are T cell receptor beta chains from one sample, sequenced in a study of CD8 T cells in ankylosing spondylitis. Using its own MiXCR run on the 5' RACE reads, TCRdb lists one record per CDR3 protein. The sample yields about 480,000 distinct CDR3 sequences, roughly 17% seen once. The sequenced sample consisted of blood, either unsorted or a sorted T cell fraction (not recorded which). The receptors here all came from a male donor with ankylosing spondylitis. The CDR3 runs from the conserved cysteine through the conserved F or W. A D gene is named only where the DNA matches it firmly. Clone size is given for some rows only: seen once, a few or many times, or a class if the clone is expanded.

cdr3_nt cdr3_aa v_call d_call j_call clone_size
TGCGCCAGCGGTCGTTCCGACCCCCGGGGCTACACCTTC CASGRSDPRGYTF TRBV5-1 NA TRBJ1-2 NA
TGTGCCAGCAGCGGAAGACAGGGGACGAGCAATCAGCCCCAGCATTTT CASSGRQGTSNQPQHF TRBV7-9 TRBD1 TRBJ1-5 few
TGTGCCAGCAGCCAAGAGGGCAGAGGGAATGAAAAACTGTTTTTT CASSQEGRGNEKLFF TRBV3-1 NA TRBJ1-4 NA
TGTGCCAGCAGTTCTACAGGGTTCCAAGAGACCCAGTACTTC CASSSTGFQETQYF TRBV28 NA TRBJ2-5 NA
TGCAGCGTACGGGCGGGGGCGCTACCTAGCACAGATACGCAGTATTTT CSVRAGALPSTDTQYF TRBV29-1 NA TRBJ2-3 few
TGTGCCAGCAGCCAAGTAGCGGGGGGTTTAGATACGCAGTATTTT CASSQVAGGLDTQYF TRBV4-2 TRBD2 TRBJ2-3 NA
TGCAGCGGCCGGGACAGGGGAGGGCAAGAGACCCAGTACTTC CSGRDRGGQETQYF TRBV29-1 TRBD1 TRBJ2-5 few
TGCGCCAGCAGTTCGGGGCCGATCACAGATACGCAGTATTTT CASSSGPITDTQYF TRBV5-1 NA TRBJ2-3 few
TGTGCCAGCAGCTTAGGCGGGGGACTCTTCAGTGAGCAGTTCTTC CASSLGGGLFSEQFF TRBV7-2 TRBD2 TRBJ2-1 few
TGTGCCTCCAGCAGCTTAGGGGGAGGGTCCTACGAGCAGTACTTC CASSSLGGGSYEQYF TRBV15 NA TRBJ2-7 NA
TGCAGTGCTAGGAGTATCCGGGACTCGGGAGTGGAGACCCAGTACTTC CSARSIRDSGVETQYF TRBV20-1 NA TRBJ2-5 NA
TGTGCCAGCAGCCCCCCGGGCCCTCTCTACGAGCAGTACTTC CASSPPGPLYEQYF TRBV7-2 NA TRBJ2-7 few
TGTGCCAGCAGTTACCTCTCAGGGGTGGGCTATGGCTACACCTTC CASSYLSGVGYGYTF TRBV6-5 NA TRBJ1-2 NA
TGTGCCAGCAGCCCCAGAGGACAGGGACCTGAAGCTTTCTTT CASSPRGQGPEAFF TRBV2 TRBD1 TRBJ1-1 few
TGTGCCAGCAGCTCTCGTGTTAGCGGGGTGTACACAGATACGCAGTATTTT CASSSRVSGVYTDTQYF TRBV11-2 TRBD2 TRBJ2-3 NA